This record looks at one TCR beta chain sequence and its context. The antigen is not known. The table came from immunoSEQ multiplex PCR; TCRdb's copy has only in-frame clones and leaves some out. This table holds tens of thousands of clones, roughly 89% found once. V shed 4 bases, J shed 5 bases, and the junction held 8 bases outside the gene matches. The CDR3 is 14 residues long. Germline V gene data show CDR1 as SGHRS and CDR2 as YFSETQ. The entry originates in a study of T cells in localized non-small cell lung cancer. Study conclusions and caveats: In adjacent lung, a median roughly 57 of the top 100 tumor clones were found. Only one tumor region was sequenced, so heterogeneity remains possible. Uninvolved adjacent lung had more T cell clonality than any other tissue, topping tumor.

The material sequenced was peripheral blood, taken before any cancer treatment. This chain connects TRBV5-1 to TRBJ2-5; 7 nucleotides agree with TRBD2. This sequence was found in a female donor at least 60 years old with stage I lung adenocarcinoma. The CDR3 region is CASSGNSGLETQYF. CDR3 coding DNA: TGCGCCAGCAGCGGAAATAGCGGGCTCGAGACCCAGTACTTC.